This TCR beta chain was recovered during a study of blood T cell repertoires in COVID-19. At the level of the study: The analysed material was cDNA or gDNA that came from T cells, B-cell-depleted T cells, or PBMCs.

Germline CDR1 reads ENHRY; CDR2 reads SYGVKD. After removal of 6 bases from V and 3 bases from J, the junction contained 7 bases not matched to a gene. The CDR3 runs 15 residues. In the original processing: Reference gene primer amplification yielded estimated nucleated cell counts. Produced via immunoSEQ multiplex PCR; TCRdb's table is partial and in-frame only. Clonal size and the V and J genes are those of that table, whereas D and trimming came from the DNA. The sample includes a few hundred thousand clones, 80% to 90% of them seen just once. Participants were aged about 18 to 89 years from some 24 US areas.

This TCR was recovered from a woman between 45 and 65 years old who had recovered from COVID-19. V is TRBV10-3 and J is TRBJ1-1, with 10 bases identical to TRBD1. The sample consisted of PBMCs or T cells enriched from blood (not recorded which). The CDR3 spells CAIRDWTGGDTEAFF. The CDR3 nucleotides read TGTGCCATCAGGGACTGGACAGGGGGGGACACTGAAGCTTTCTTT.